This TCR beta chain appears in the sequencing data of a study of blood T cell repertoires in COVID-19. Sequencing was performed with immunoSEQ multiplex PCR; in TCRdb, only in-frame clones are kept and a portion is missing. Counted here are about 110,000 clones, roughly 87% occurring once; the ten biggest clones make up around 4.4%. V dropped 4 bases and J dropped 2; count of bases not matched to a gene: 13. Per the germline V gene, CDR1 is SGHRS and CDR2 is YFSETQ. This CDR3 is 18 amino acids long. The rearrangement joins TRBV5-1 to TRBJ2-3; 10 positions match TRBD1. This TCR came from a human donor in a cohort sampled during active COVID-19. The sequenced material came from peripheral blood. The CDR3 reads CASSPRPPGQGFTDTQYF. For the CDR3, the DNA is TGCGCCAGCAGCCCCCGACCCCCGGGACAGGGGTTCACAGATACGCAGTATTTT.